The next 8 T cell receptor beta chains were all read from a single sample in a study. Tregs were sorted as CD4+CD25+CD127-/low cells. MiXCR, applied by TCRdb to the 5' RACE reads, yields one record per CDR3 protein. Of about 8,000 distinct CDR3 sequences listed, around 55% are singletons. The sequenced sample was Tregs sorted from a lymph node. The receptors derive from a female donor with breast cancer.

The chain has TRBV4-1 and TRBJ1-4, with 8 bases matching TRBD1. The J segment lost 8 bases and the V segment lost 1 base, leaving 6 bases of the junction unmatched. The germline V gene has CDR1 MGHRA and CDR2 YSYEKL. The CDR3 sequence is 15 residues long. The CDR3 region has the DNA TGCGCCAGCAGCCAAGGGACAGGGCTAGGGGAAAAACTGTTTTTT. Translated, it gives CASSQGTGLGEKLFF.

There are a few counts of this clonotype. The CDR3 reads CSAIGPPYEQYV. The CDR3 DNA follows: TGCAGTGCTATAGGTCCACCCTACGAGCAGTACGTC. This chain connects TRBV20-1 to TRBJ2-7; D is unresolved. Trimming left V 4 bases short and J 2 bases short, with 9 bases between. The CDR3 has 12 residues. Per the germline V gene, CDR1 is DFQATT and CDR2 is SNEGSKA (reference sequence).

The chain joins TRBV7-3 to TRBJ1-1; D gene ambiguous. V was clipped by 5 bases and J by 6 bases, with 16 bases between them. Germline V gene lookup returns CDR1 SGHTA and CDR2 FQGTGA. This CDR3 is built from 14 residues. The CDR3 DNA reads TGTGCCAGCAGCCCGGGAAATCTCGGCTCTGAAGCTTTCTTT. Protein: CASSPGNLGSEAFF.

This chain connects TRBV7-2 to TRBJ1-1; D gene uncertain. From germline, CDR1 is SGHTA and CDR2 FQGNSA. CDR3 length: 15 residues. V was clipped by 7 bases and J by 4 bases, with 19 bases between them. The CDR3 is CASTSLTFTRTEAFF. For the CDR3, the DNA is TGTGCCAGCACTAGCTTGACATTTACACGCACTGAAGCTTTCTTT.

The table lists this clonotype with a few counts. The chain recombines TRBV20-1 with TRBJ2-3; 7 positions match TRBD2. Germline V gene lookup returns CDR1 DFQATT and CDR2 SNEGSKA (reference sequence). The trim removed 6 bases at V and 6 bases at J, leaving 9 bases unmatched. CDR3 length: 13 residues. The CDR3 is CSARGLPEDTQYF. The CDR3 DNA sequence: TGCAGTGCGAGGGGACTACCGGAGGATACGCAGTATTTT.

J is TRBJ2-3 and V is TRBV7-9, with D perhaps TRBD2 (6 bases). The CDR3 has 16 residues. V lost 5 bases, J lost 4 bases, and 19 bases lay in between. Germline V gene data show CDR1 as SEHNR and CDR2 as FQNEAQ (reference sequence). The CDR3 DNA follows: TGTGCCAGCAGCCGTGTGCTAACGGGAGACGCAGATACGCAGTATTTT. Its protein product is CASSRVLTGDADTQYF. The complete variable domain, with remaining parts taken from reference TRBV7-9 and TRBJ2-3, reads DTGVSQNPRHKITKRGQNVTFRCDPISEHNRLYWYRQTLGQGPEFLTYFQNEAQLEKSRLLSDRFSAERPKGSFSTLEIQRTEQGDSAMYLCASSRVLTGDADTQYFGPGTRLTVL.

The V gene is TRBV4-3, the J gene TRBJ2-1; a possible D gene is TRBD2 (5 bases). Germline values: CDR1 LGHNA, CDR2 YSLEER. The CDR3 sequence is 12 residues long. The V end lost 4 bases, the J end lost 11 bases, and 12 bases lay between the germline ends. The CDR3 DNA reads TGCGCCAGCAGCCGGGCAAGCGGTAAGCAGTTCTTC. Translation gives CASSRASGKQFF.

The chain recombines TRBV20-1 with TRBJ2-1, with D unclear. There are 16 residues in the CDR3. The germline V gene has CDR1 DFQATT and CDR2 SNEGSKA (reference sequence). V was pared by 0 bases and J by 7 bases, with 19 bases between. CDR3 in amino acids: CSARDPSGVLFNEQFF. The CDR3, as DNA: TGCAGTGCTAGAGATCCGTCAGGAGTTCTGTTTAATGAGCAGTTCTTC.